This entry is about one T cell receptor (beta chain). Its matching antigen is unknown. These data belong to a study of cytomegalovirus exposure and HLA in healthy donors. Findings and caveats of the study: In vitro checks showed that a few CMV-associated chains really do target CMV antigens. According to reports, the classifier identified cytomegalovirus status with high specificity and sensitivity. Subsequent analysis found a tendency for first-cohort TCR clusters to co-occur within the 100 to 150 validation repertoires.

The CDR3 is 18 amino acids. V was pared by 3 bases and J by 0 bases, with 20 bases between. Looked up from germline, CDR1 is SGHVS and CDR2 is FNYEAQ. It was the roughly 120-subject validation cohort, separate from the approximately 670-subject first cohort, to which the donors belonged. Data came from immunoSEQ multiplex PCR; TCRdb stores just in-frame clones and leaves some out. The table has 150,000 to 200,000 clones, 89% seen once; the top ten hold about a tenth. The sequence was collected from a young woman in good health and CMV-seropositive. The sample taken for sequencing was PBMCs. The chain links TRBV7-6 to TRBJ1-1, with a weak D call TRBD1 (5 bases). The CDR3 DNA sequence: TGTGCCAGCAGCTTTTTGCATGGGTCCAGGGCTTTGAACACTGAAGCTTTCTTT. This encodes CASSFLHGSRALNTEAFF.